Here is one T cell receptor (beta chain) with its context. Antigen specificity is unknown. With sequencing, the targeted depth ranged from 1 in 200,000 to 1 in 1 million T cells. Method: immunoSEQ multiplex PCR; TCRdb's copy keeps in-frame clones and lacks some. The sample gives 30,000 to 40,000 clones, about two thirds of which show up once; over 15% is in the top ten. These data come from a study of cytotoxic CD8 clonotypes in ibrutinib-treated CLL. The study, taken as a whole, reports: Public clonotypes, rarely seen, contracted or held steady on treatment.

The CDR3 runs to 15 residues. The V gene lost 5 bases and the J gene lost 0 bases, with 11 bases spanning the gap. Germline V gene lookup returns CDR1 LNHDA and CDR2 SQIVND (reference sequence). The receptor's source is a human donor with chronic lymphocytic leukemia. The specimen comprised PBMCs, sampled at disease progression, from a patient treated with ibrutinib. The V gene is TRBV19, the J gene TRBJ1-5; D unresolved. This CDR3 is CASSASGNSNQPQHF. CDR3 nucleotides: TGTGCCAGTAGTGCCTCGGGCAATAGCAATCAGCCCCAGCATTTT.